Here is one T cell receptor (beta chain) with its context. Unique molecular identifiers were used in preparing the TCRbeta library. TCRdb itself ran the PCR reads through MiXCR, one entry per CDR3 protein. The sample holds 330,000 or so distinct CDR3 sequences; about a tenth are singletons and the top ten take 2.4%. These data originate in a study of T-cell reconstitution after alpha-beta-depleted transplantation in children. The J segment lost 5 bases and the V segment lost 6 bases, leaving 13 bases of the junction unmatched. This CDR3 comprises 16 residues. The chain has TRBV12-3 or TRBV12-4 and TRBJ2-5, with 9 bases fitting TRBD1. This sequence was found in a human donor who donated a stem cell graft to a child with acute lymphoblastic leukemia. This sample comprised PBMCs from the stem cell graft donor, obtained from the stem cell graft. For the CDR3, the DNA is TGTGCCAGCAGCGCGGACAGGGGATCACTAGGGGAGACCCAGTACTTC. Encoded protein: CASSADRGSLGETQYF.